The 2 T cell receptor beta chains below were found in one sample sequenced in a study of cytomegalovirus exposure and HLA in healthy donors. 60 Vbeta and 13 Jbeta primers were used in PCR. The table came from immunoSEQ multiplex PCR; TCRdb's copy has only in-frame clones and leaves some out. The sample contains about 83,000 clones, just over 70% of which appear only once. The sequenced sample was PBMCs. These TCRs come from a man in his 60s in good health and CMV-seronegative.

The chain has TRBV5-1 and TRBJ2-7; 8 bases agree with TRBD1. The J segment lost 4 bases and the V segment lost 4 bases, leaving 13 bases of the junction unmatched. Germline CDR1 reads SGHRS; CDR2 reads YFSETQ. This CDR3 region has 16 residues. CDR3 sequence (DNA): TGCGCCAGCAGCCCCAGAGGACAGGGTGCGGATTACGAGCAGTACTTC. This gives the protein CASSPRGQGADYEQYF. The whole variable domain, filled in from reference TRBV5-1 and TRBJ2-7, reads KAGVTQTPRYLIKTRGQQVTLSCSPISGHRSVSWYQQTPGQGLQFLFEYFSETQRNKGNFPGRFSGRQFSNSRSEMNVSTLELGDSALYLCASSPRGQGADYEQYFGPGTRLTVT.

J is TRBJ2-7 and V is TRBV27; D is unresolved. The ends were cut back, 5 bases at V and 0 bases at J, with 11 bases in the middle. Germline V CDR1 and CDR2: MNHEY, SMNVEV (reference sequence). The CDR3 is 14 residues long. The CDR3 nucleotides read TGTGCCAGCAGTGCGGAAGCCATCTCCTACGAGCAGTACTTC. Translated, it gives CASSAEAISYEQYF.